This T cell receptor beta chain appears in the sequencing data of a study of cytomegalovirus exposure and HLA in healthy donors. Study-level results: The study designated 150 to 200 TCR beta chains cytomegalovirus-associated. In a later analysis, a missense DCLRE1C variant was linked to TCR beta V- and J-gene trimming. Analysis performed later found roughly 17,000 TCR beta sequences associated with HLA alleles at 0.05 false discovery rate. When analyzed later, the rates of TCR association showed variation by HLA locus, with DRB1 the most and HLA-C the fewest.

About this clone: No antigen is known for it.

Germline lookup yields CDR1 SEHNR and CDR2 FQNEAQ (reference sequence). The junction had 4 bases not matched to a gene; V was cut back by 0 bases and J by 7 bases. The CDR3 has 17 residues. 13 Jbeta primers and 60 Vbeta primers were used for the PCR. The repertoire was sequenced with immunoSEQ multiplex PCR; TCRdb's copy has only in-frame clones and lacks some. The repertoire holds 180,000 or so clones, with roughly four fifths as singletons. The genes are TRBV7-9 and TRBJ2-1, with 15 bases identical to TRBD2. The sample comprised PBMCs. The sequence derives from a man between 18 and 35 years old in good health and CMV-seronegative. The CDR3 coding sequence is TGTGCCAGCAGCTTAGCGGGGACTAGCGGGAGGATGAATGAGCAGTTCTTC. Residues: CASSLAGTSGRMNEQFF.